The sequence of this T cell receptor (beta chain) was determined in a study of blood T cell repertoires in COVID-19. Across the whole study: In each case, the material was cDNA or gDNA derived from T cells, B-cell-depleted T cells, or PBMCs.

Some clones are missing from TCRdb's copy, which holds only in-frame ones; the method was immunoSEQ multiplex PCR. The sample yields 70,000 or so clones, around 87% seen once. Germline CDR1 is MNHEY and CDR2 is SVGAGI. The CDR3 runs 12 residues. V was clipped by 6 bases and J by 3 bases, with 6 bases between them. Input material: peripheral blood. The TCR sequence derives from a woman of 80 years or more with active or convalescent COVID-19. The gene calls are TRBV6-5 and TRBJ2-1; D might be TRBD2 (6 bases). In DNA form, the CDR3 reads TGTGCCAGCAGGGGAGGCTACAATGAGCAGTTCTTC. This encodes CASRGGYNEQFF.